This T cell receptor beta chain was recorded in a study of a mutant IDH1 vaccine in newly diagnosed glioma. Study at large: Patients received vaccination from 4-6 weeks after radiotherapy alone, or with temozolomide cycles.

Worth noting for this clone: As yet, its antigen is unknown.

V was clipped by 5 bases and J by 7 bases; unmatched bases: 7. The CDR3 runs 13 residues. Germline CDR1 is MDHEN and CDR2 is SYDVKM. The time point: week 23, last vaccination. What each vaccine dose contained was 300 ug of mutant IDH1 20-mer peptide, accompanied by topical imiquimod. The assay was immunoSEQ multiplex PCR, and TCRdb's table has in-frame clones only and misses some. The sample lists some 70,000 clones, about 87% occurring once. The gene calls are TRBV28 and TRBJ2-7, with 8 nucleotides matching TRBD1. The sequencing used PBMCs, collected from a glioma patient whose treatment included an IDH1 peptide vaccine. The source is a man between 18 and 35 years old with glioma. The CDR3 nucleotides are TGTGCCAGCAGTCCGGGACAGGTGGGGGAGCAGTACTTC. The encoded protein is CASSPGQVGEQYF. The full variable domain, its missing parts supplied by reference TRBV28 and TRBJ2-7, is DVKVTQSSRYLVKRTGEKVFLECVQDMDHENMFWYRQDPGLGLRLIYFSYDVKMKEKGDIPEGYSVSREKKERFSLILESASTNQTSMYLCASSPGQVGEQYFGPGTRLTVT.